One sample yielded the 28 T cell receptor beta chains listed below, sequenced in a study of cytomegalovirus exposure and HLA in healthy donors. PCR was performed using 60 Vbeta and 13 Jbeta primers. The protocol was immunoSEQ multiplex PCR, while the TCRdb copy is restricted to in-frame clones and leaves out a portion. The top ten clones hold approximately 3.4% of a sample with about 170,000 clones, 60% to 80% of them seen once. The sample consisted of PBMCs. These receptors all stem from a female donor in good health and CMV-seronegative.

V gene TRBV28 combines with J gene TRBJ2-7, with D possibly TRBD1 on 6 matching bases. Germline CDR1 and CDR2: MDHEN and SYDVKM. The ends were cut back, 5 bases at V and 6 bases at J, with 11 bases in the middle. CDR3 length: 12 amino acids. CDR3 nucleotides: TGTGCCAGCAGTCGAAGGGGGTTCGAGCAGTACTTC. Amino acids: CASSRRGFEQYF.

By share of the sample, this clone is medium-sized. This chain joins TRBV19 and TRBJ2-7; TRBD2 aligns across 8 bases. This CDR3 contains 15 residues. CDR1 and CDR2 from the germline V gene are LNHDA and SQIVND (reference sequence). Trimming at V came to 2 bases and at J to 5 bases, leaving 8 bases not matched to a gene. As DNA, the CDR3 is TGTGCCAGTAGTATAATGAGCGGGAGTCCCCACGAGCAGTACTTC. Translated, it gives CASSIMSGSPHEQYF.

This chain uses TRBV5-1 with TRBJ2-7; D is unclear. Germline values: CDR1 SGHRS, CDR2 YFSETQ. V was clipped by 4 bases and J by 3 bases, with 17 bases between them. The length of the CDR3 is 15 residues. The CDR3 spells CASSPQGPNYYEQYF. CDR3 bases: TGCGCCAGCAGCCCGCAAGGCCCCAACTACTACGAGCAGTACTTC. The variable domain in full, completed from reference TRBV5-1 and TRBJ2-7, reads KAGVTQTPRYLIKTRGQQVTLSCSPISGHRSVSWYQQTPGQGLQFLFEYFSETQRNKGNFPGRFSGRQFSNSRSEMNVSTLELGDSALYLCASSPQGPNYYEQYFGPGTRLTVT.

The chain recombines TRBV28 with TRBJ1-1; 9 bases are a match to TRBD1. The CDR3 loop spans 14 amino acids. From germline, CDR1 is MDHEN and CDR2 SYDVKM. V dropped 5 bases and J dropped 1; count of bases not matched to a gene: 2. CDR3 sequence: CASSLGQGNTEAFF. CDR3 DNA sequence: TGTGCCAGCAGTCTGGGACAGGGGAACACTGAAGCTTTCTTT.

The V and J genes are TRBV2 and TRBJ1-1, with D hard to call. The CDR3 runs to 14 residues. Germline assignment: CDR1 SNHLY and CDR2 FYNNEI. V was cut by 4 bases and J by 0 bases, with 9 bases left in between. The CDR3 reads CASSAIVMNTEAFF. The CDR3 nucleotides are TGTGCCAGCAGTGCAATAGTCATGAACACTGAAGCTTTCTTT.

The chain recombines TRBV5-6 with TRBJ2-5; 10 bases map to TRBD2. V shed 3 bases and J 4 bases; nucleotides not matched to a gene: 6. The CDR3 totals 15 residues. Per the germline V gene, CDR1 is SGHDT and CDR2 is YYEEEE. The CDR3 loop reads CASSSKLAGGETQYF. The CDR3 nucleotides are TGTGCCAGCAGCTCTAAATTAGCGGGAGGAGAGACCCAGTACTTC.

This chain uses TRBV30 with TRBJ1-6; D is uncertain. Per germline, CDR1 GTSNPN and CDR2 SVGIG (reference sequence). The V end lost 6 bases, the J end lost 7 bases, and 13 bases lay between the germline ends. The CDR3 covers 13 residues. CDR3 nucleotides: TGTGCCTGTTCGGCGGTGTGGAATTCACCCCTCCACTTT. Its translation: CACSAVWNSPLHF. Complete variable domain (other parts from reference TRBV30 and TRBJ1-6): SQTIHQWPATLVQPVGSPLSLECTVEGTSNPNLYWYRQAAGRGLQLLFYSVGIGQISSEVPQNLSASRPQDRQFILSSKKLLLSDSGFYLCACSAVWNSPLHFGNGTRLTVT.

The rearrangement uses TRBV7-3 and TRBJ2-1; 14 bases match TRBD2. The germline gives CDR1 SGHTA, CDR2 FQGTGA. CDR3 length: 16 amino acids. V lost 5 bases and J lost 5; bases outside the gene matches: 5. The CDR3 sequence: CASSRLAGGPNNEQFF. The CDR3 bases are TGTGCCAGCAGCAGACTAGCGGGAGGGCCCAACAATGAGCAGTTCTTC.

This sequence joins TRBV5-4 and TRBJ1-3, with 9 nucleotides matching TRBD1. This CDR3 is 15 amino acids long. The junction had 10 bases not matched to a gene; V was cut back by 4 bases and J by 8 bases. Germline values: CDR1 SGHNT, CDR2 YYREEE (reference sequence). CDR3 region: CASSPGGTGKDTIYF. The CDR3 nucleotides read TGTGCCAGCAGCCCCGGGGGGACAGGGAAGGACACCATATATTTT.

This chain uses TRBV29-1 with TRBJ1-2; TRBD1 matches 8 bases. This CDR3 comprises 13 residues. V lost 0 bases to trimming and J lost 8 bases; unmatched junction nucleotides: 5. The germline V gene has CDR1 SQVTM and CDR2 ANQGSEA. The CDR3 DNA is TGCAGCGTTGAAGACGACAGGGGCTGGGGCTACACCTTC. It is translated as CSVEDDRGWGYTF.

This chain uses TRBV28 with TRBJ1-2; the match to TRBD1 covers 8 bases. The CDR3 loop spans 13 amino acids. V shed 9 bases and J 7 bases; nucleotides not matched to a gene: 10. Looked up from germline, CDR1 is MDHEN and CDR2 is SYDVKM. Here the CDR3 DNA reads TGTGCCAGTAGACAGGGGCCCCATACTGGCTACACCTTC. It is translated as CASRQGPHTGYTF.

The rearrangement joins TRBV18 to TRBJ1-1; 8 positions match TRBD1. The CDR3 is 17 amino acids. V shed 4 bases and J 4 bases; nucleotides not matched to a gene: 14. Germline V CDR1 and CDR2: KGHSH, LQKENI. In DNA form, the CDR3 reads TGTGCCAGCTCACGAAGCGGGACAGGCAATTCTGGCACTGAAGCTTTCTTT. As protein: CASSRSGTGNSGTEAFF.

The rearrangement uses TRBV2 and TRBJ2-7, with 8 bases aligning to TRBD1. With V trimmed by 6 bases and J by 4 bases, 5 bases remained unmatched. CDR1 and CDR2 (germline): SNHLY, FYNNEI. The CDR3 spans 13 residues. CDR3 sequence: CASSDGTGYEQYF. The CDR3 coding sequence is TGTGCCAGCAGCGATGGGACAGGATACGAGCAGTACTTC.

The J gene is TRBJ2-3, the V gene TRBV29-1; maybe TRBD2 (6 bases). Germline values: CDR1 SQVTM, CDR2 ANQGSEA. CDR3 size: 13 residues. V gave up 7 bases and J gave up 6 bases, with 17 bases separating them. CDR3: CSAPGGAQDTQYF. CDR3 coding DNA: TGCAGCGCCCCCGGGGGAGCACAGGATACGCAGTATTTT.

This clone came up a few times. The gene calls are TRBV27 and TRBJ1-6; the match to TRBD1 covers 12 bases. Unmatched junction bases numbered 12, after V lost 6 bases and J lost 9 bases. CDR1 is MNHEY, CDR2 SMNVEV, per germline (reference sequence). This CDR3 is built from 17 residues. The CDR3 sequence is CASRAGTGGGLFSPLHF. Written as DNA, the CDR3 is TGTGCCAGCAGAGCCGGGACAGGGGGCGGGTTATTTTCACCCCTCCACTTT.

There are a few counts of this clone. The J gene is TRBJ2-5, the V gene TRBV2; D is possibly TRBD2 (6 bases). The CDR3 has 13 amino acids. V lost 8 bases and J lost 2, with 12 bases in between. Germline CDR1 SNHLY, CDR2 FYNNEI. The CDR3 DNA reads TGTGCCAGCCGAGGGAGGCCGCAAGAGACCCAGTACTTC. Translating gives CASRGRPQETQYF.

The genes are TRBV9 and TRBJ2-1; TRBD1 agrees at 9 bases. Per germline, CDR1 SGDLS and CDR2 YYNGEE. Trimming took 1 base from V and 1 from J; bases not matched to a gene: 3. The CDR3 covers 16 residues. The DNA of the CDR3 is TGTGCCAGCAGCGTAACAGGGGGCGCGTCCTACAATGAGCAGTTCTTC. Amino acid sequence: CASSVTGGASYNEQFF.

The chain joins TRBV19 to TRBJ1-1, with D possibly being TRBD1 (6 bases). The ends were cut back, 2 bases at V and 1 base at J, with 8 bases in the middle. The germline V gene encodes CDR1 LNHDA and CDR2 SQIVND (reference sequence). The CDR3 has 14 residues. CDR3 bases: TGTGCCAGTAGTATATGGGGGCAGAACACTGAAGCTTTCTTT. This translates into CASSIWGQNTEAFF.

The rearrangement joins TRBV5-5 to TRBJ2-7; 7 positions agree with TRBD1. The CDR3 is made up of 16 amino acids. The V segment lost 0 bases and the J segment 2 bases; nucleotides outside the gene matches: 8. Germline assignment: CDR1 SGHKS and CDR2 YYEKEE (reference sequence). The CDR3 DNA reads as TGTGCCAGCAGCTTGGTTCCGCAGGGGGACACCTACGAGCAGTACTTC. Encoded protein: CASSLVPQGDTYEQYF.

The chain has TRBV7-2 and TRBJ2-7; unclear D gene. V lost 1 base, J lost 2 bases, and 12 bases lay in between. Germline-derived CDR1 and CDR2 are SGHTA and FQGNSA. CDR3 length: 15 amino acids. CDR3 nucleotide sequence: TGTGCCAGCAGCTTAGATCTCTCGCGCCCCTACGAGCAGTACTTC. Translating gives CASSLDLSRPYEQYF.

This sequence joins TRBV11-3 and TRBJ1-4; 11 bases align to TRBD1. Germline V gene lookup returns CDR1 SGHNT and CDR2 YENEEA. With V trimmed by 4 bases and J by 7 bases, 2 bases remained unmatched. The CDR3 is 14 amino acids. CDR3 region: CASSSGTGGEKLFF. Here the CDR3 DNA reads TGTGCCAGCAGCTCCGGGACAGGGGGTGAAAAACTGTTTTTT.

V and J are TRBV5-1 and TRBJ1-2; the match to TRBD1 covers 9 bases. Germline lookup yields CDR1 SGHRS and CDR2 YFSETQ. The CDR3 runs 14 residues. J lost 3 bases, V lost 3 bases, and 3 bases had no gene match. The CDR3 protein is CASSSQGADYGYTF. The CDR3 DNA is TGCGCCAGCAGCTCACAGGGGGCTGACTATGGCTACACCTTC. Supplemented by reference TRBV5-1 and TRBJ1-2, the full variable domain reads KAGVTQTPRYLIKTRGQQVTLSCSPISGHRSVSWYQQTPGQGLQFLFEYFSETQRNKGNFPGRFSGRQFSNSRSEMNVSTLELGDSALYLCASSSQGADYGYTFGSGTRLTVV.

This clone occurred a few times. The J gene is TRBJ1-6, the V gene TRBV9; D remains ambiguous. V shed 2 bases and J shed 10 bases, with 13 bases lying between them. The CDR3 length is 14 residues. Looked up from germline, CDR1 is SGDLS and CDR2 is YYNGEE. CDR3: CASSVFEVESPLHF. CDR3 DNA: TGTGCCAGCAGCGTGTTTGAGGTAGAGTCACCCCTCCACTTT.

The V gene is TRBV9, the J gene TRBJ1-2; perhaps TRBD1 as D (5 bases). CDR3 length: 16 residues. V dropped 0 bases and J dropped 8 bases, with 20 bases sitting between them. Germline CDR1 and CDR2: SGDLS and YYNGEE. The CDR3 coding sequence is TGTGCCAGCAGCGTAGGAGATTGGCAGGGTAATCGCGGCTACACCTTC. Protein: CASSVGDWQGNRGYTF. The full variable domain, rest sourced from reference TRBV9 and TRBJ1-2, is DSGVTQTPKHLITATGQRVTLRCSPRSGDLSVYWYQQSLDQGLQFLIQYYNGEERAKGNILERFSAQQFPDLHSELNLSSLELGDSALYFCASSVGDWQGNRGYTFGSGTRLTVV.

J is TRBJ2-7 and V is TRBV19, with 11 bases aligning to TRBD1. J was trimmed by 3 bases and V by 1 base; bases with no gene match: 11. The CDR3 is 18 amino acids. Germline CDR1 and CDR2: LNHDA and SQIVND (reference sequence). The CDR3 DNA is TGTGCCAGTAGTATAGCTCATAAACCGGGACAGGGGGACTACGAGCAGTACTTC. Translated: CASSIAHKPGQGDYEQYF.

The V gene is TRBV7-2, the J gene TRBJ1-5, with D perhaps TRBD1 (6 bases). The length of the CDR3 is 15 residues. CDR1 and CDR2 from the germline V gene are SGHTA and FQGNSA. V gave up 5 bases and J gave up 2 bases, with 13 bases separating them. The CDR3 loop reads CASSQLGAGNQPQHF. Written as DNA, the CDR3 is TGTGCCAGCAGCCAGCTGGGGGCGGGCAATCAGCCCCAGCATTTT.

J is TRBJ2-7 and V is TRBV27, with D tentatively TRBD1 (6 bases). Per the germline V gene, CDR1 is MNHEY and CDR2 is SMNVEV (reference sequence). The CDR3 contains 17 residues. V gave up 2 bases and J gave up 2 bases, with 19 bases separating them. CDR3 sequence: CASSLGPGTFGPYEQYF. The CDR3, as DNA: TGTGCCAGCAGTTTAGGTCCGGGGACATTCGGCCCCTACGAGCAGTACTTC.

CDR3 loop: CASSLESTVNYGYTF. The CDR3 DNA follows: TGTGCCAGCAGCTTAGAATCGACAGTCAACTATGGCTACACCTTC. The chain combines TRBV7-2 with TRBJ1-2, with D tentatively TRBD1 (5 bases). CDR3 size: 15 residues. Germline values: CDR1 SGHTA, CDR2 FQGNSA. The V gene lost 1 base and the J gene lost 2 bases, with 11 bases spanning the gap. Drawing the rest from reference TRBV7-2 and TRBJ1-2, the complete variable domain is GAGVSQSPSNKVTEKGKDVELRCDPISGHTALYWYRQSLGQGLEFLIYFQGNSAPDKSGLPSDRFSAERTGGSVSTLTIQRTQQEDSAVYLCASSLESTVNYGYTFGSGTRLTVV.